Listed below are T cell receptor beta chains from one sample, sequenced in a study of blood T cell repertoires in COVID-19. Profiled with immunoSEQ multiplex PCR; TCRdb holds only in-frame clones, not every one. The sample lists approximately 100,000 clones, approximately 86% occurring once. Sequencing input: PBMCs or T cells enriched from blood (not recorded which). Receptor source: a woman between 50 and 59 years old who had recovered from COVID-19. The conserved cysteine and the conserved F or W are not part of the CDR3 here.

v_gene | CDR3aa
TRBV7-8 | ASSFSDRGYSNQPQH
TRBV13 | ASSLRLAPDTQY
TRBV11-2 | ASRLPGLAKNIQY
TRBV11-3 | ASSLDQGDREFLRGEQY
TRBV29-1 | SVEALKRVRGNEQF
TRBV19 | ASSGGLAAQETQY
TRBV28 | ASSLSGGNEKLF
TRBV7-2 | ASSLGQDYEQY
TRBV28 | ASTAGTYEQY
TRBV5-4 | ASSLGQGPGNTIY
TRBV12-3/TRBV12-4 | ASRRIQGNEQF
TRBV6-2/TRBV6-3 | ASSYRVQGVGSYEQY
TRBV7-9 | ASSLRVENSPLH
TRBV7-7 | ASSLAAGPTYEQY
TRBV5-1 | ASSLEGATNEKLF
TRBV5-1 | ASSPGPYNEQF